This T cell receptor beta chain was retrieved from a study of identical twins. Study findings and constraints: Beta clonotypes that were abundant in cord blood contained fewer insertions, a pattern absent from memory repertoires.

In its sample, this clonotype was seen many times. Antigen unknown. TCRdb ran MiXCR on the 5' RACE reads and lists one entry per CDR3 protein. The repertoire consists of around 100,000 distinct CDR3 sequences, with about 6.1% occurring once and the leading ten covering approximately 12%. Trimming removed 6 bases from V and 3 bases from J; junction bases left unmatched: 10. The CDR3 sequence is 15 residues long. This sequence joins TRBV12-3 or TRBV12-4 and TRBJ2-5; TRBD2 agrees at 7 bases. The sequencing input was memory T cells sorted from blood. The sequence was collected from a woman aged 50 to 60 in good health. CDR3 residues: CASSHFSGQEETQYF. CDR3 DNA: TGTGCCAGCAGCCACTTTAGCGGGCAGGAAGAGACCCAGTACTTC.